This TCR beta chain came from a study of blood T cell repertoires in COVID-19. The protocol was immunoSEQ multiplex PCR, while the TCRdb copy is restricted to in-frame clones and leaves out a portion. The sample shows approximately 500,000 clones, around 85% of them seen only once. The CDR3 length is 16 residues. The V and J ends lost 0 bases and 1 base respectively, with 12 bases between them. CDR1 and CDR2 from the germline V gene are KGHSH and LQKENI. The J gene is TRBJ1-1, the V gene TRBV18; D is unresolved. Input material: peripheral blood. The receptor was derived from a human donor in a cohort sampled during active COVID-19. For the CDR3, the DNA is TGTGCCAGCTCACCACCCAGTCTGGGCGAGAACACTGAAGCTTTCTTT. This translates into CASSPPSLGENTEAFF.